These 13 T cell receptor beta chains came from one sample sequenced in a study of Graves' ophthalmopathy and Graves' hyperthyroidism. RNA transcripts were the template, and TCR beta CDR3 regions were amplified from them. Following a first-round RT-PCR that used HTBI primers, a second-round multiplex PCR was carried out. TCRdb recomputed calls from the multiplex PCR reads with MiXCR, one row per CDR3 protein. This table holds 900,000 to 1,200,000 distinct CDR3 sequences, about two fifths found once. Sequencing used peripheral blood or thyroid tissue (not recorded which). Source of these receptors: an adult man with Graves' hyperthyroidism.

This chain joins TRBV15 and TRBJ1-5; D unresolved. Per germline, CDR1 LNHNV and CDR2 YYDKDF (reference sequence). This CDR3 comprises 12 residues. This chain's CDR3 is CARKVGDQPQHF. DNA for the CDR3: TGTGCTAGAAAAGTGGGTGATCAGCCCCAGCATTTT.

The sample holds many counts of this clonotype. The V call is TRBV29-1, the J call TRBJ1-1; D gene ambiguous. The CDR3 is made up of 11 amino acids. The V end was cut by 5 bases, the J end by 6 bases, with 10 bases between. Germline CDR1 reads SQVTM; CDR2 reads ANQGSEA. The CDR3 DNA sequence: TGCAGCGTTATCAATGGGCCTGAAGCTTTCTTT. It translates to CSVINGPEAFF.

A word on this clonotype: This may be a read error: a much more frequent sequence differs by one nucleotide. This chain connects TRBV7-2 to TRBJ2-7, with 11 bases aligning to TRBD2. Germline V gene lookup returns CDR1 SGHTA and CDR2 FQGNSA. The CDR3 is made up of 14 amino acids. Trimming at V came to 7 bases and at J to 0 bases, leaving 2 bases not matched to a gene. The CDR3 loop is CTSKGLAGSYEQYF. The CDR3 DNA follows: TGTACCAGCAAAGGACTAGCGGGCTCCTACGAGCAGTACTTC.

Many counts were recorded for this clonotype. The CDR3 here is CASSIDRAGGYTF. CDR3 sequence (DNA): TGTGCCAGCAGTATAGACAGGGCTGGTGGCTACACCTTC. The chain employs TRBV6-5 and TRBJ1-2; TRBD1 matches at 7 bases. CDR1 is MNHEY, CDR2 SVGAGI, per germline. The CDR3 is 13 amino acids. Trimming cost V 5 bases and J 7 bases; bases outside gene matches: 7.

Comments on this clonotype: At one boundary the junction diverges from the germline segment, which might be a read error. The chain links TRBV7-7 to TRBJ2-2, with unresolved D. This CDR3 region has 14 residues. In germline, CDR1 is SSHAT, CDR2 FNYEAQ (reference sequence). This CDR3 reads CASSLGQATGELFF. The CDR3 coding sequence is TGTGCTAGCAGCTTAGGGCAGGCCACCGGGGAGCTGTTTTTT. The variable domain in full, with the rest retrieved from reference TRBV7-7 and TRBJ2-2, is GAGVSQSPRYKVTKRGQDVTLRCDPISSHATLYWYQQALGQGPEFLTYFNYEAQPDKSGLPSDRFSAERPEGSISTLTIQRTEQRDSAMYRCASSLGQATGELFFGEGSRLTVL.

DNA for the CDR3: TGTGCCAGCAGTGAAGCTTGGCAGGGCTACGAGCAGTACTTC. Protein product: CASSEAWQGYEQYF. The chain recombines TRBV6-1 with TRBJ2-7; D may be TRBD1 (5 bases). The CDR3 spans 14 residues. Germline V CDR1 and CDR2: MNHNS, SASEGT. Trimming pared 0 bases from V and 3 bases from J, leaving 9 bases between.

Details on this clonotype: A much larger clone differs by one base, so this may be a read error. The chain is built from TRBV7-8 and TRBJ2-7; tentatively, D is TRBD1 (6 bases). The CDR3 contains 16 residues. The germline V gene has CDR1 SGHVS and CDR2 FQNEAQ. Trimming stripped 4 bases from V and 2 bases from J, with 18 bases between. CDR3 in DNA: TGTGCCAGCAGCTCGGCGGACAGTGCACGCCCCTACGAGCAGTACTTC. It specifies CASSSADSARPYEQYF.

As for this clonotype: A junction end diverges from the germline sequence, so it may reflect a read error. This chain connects TRBV12-3 or TRBV12-4 to TRBJ1-2, with 8 bases fitting TRBD1. This CDR3 is built from 13 residues. CDR3 nucleotides: TGTGCCAGCAGTCCCCAACCCGGGACAGGCCTTCGCTTC. Protein product: CASSPQPGTGLRF.

This chain connects TRBV20-1 to TRBJ1-1, with D perhaps matching TRBD1 (5 bases). The V and J ends lost 0 bases and 1 base respectively, with 15 bases between them. This CDR3 is built from 16 residues. The germline gives CDR1 DFQATT, CDR2 SNEGSKA (reference sequence). In DNA, the CDR3 is TGCAGTGCTAGAGATCGGAGGGGAGGTACGAACACTGAAGCTTTCTTT. It is translated as CSARDRRGGTNTEAFF.

This clonotype was seen many times. This chain links TRBV5-1 with TRBJ1-5, with D hard to call. The V end lost 0 bases, the J end lost 4 bases, and 11 bases lay between the germline ends. Germline CDR1 reads SGHRS; CDR2 reads YFSETQ. The CDR3 totals 15 residues. The CDR3 is CASSLAGFRNQPQHF. The CDR3 region has the DNA TGCGCCAGCAGCTTGGCGGGATTTAGGAATCAGCCCCAGCATTTT.

This clonotype has a count of ten or more. J is TRBJ2-7 and V is TRBV5-5, with D hard to call. Germline V lookup: CDR1 SGHKS, CDR2 YYEKEE (reference sequence). There are 14 residues in the CDR3. V was clipped by 2 bases and J by 0 bases, with 9 bases between them. DNA of the CDR3: TGTGCCAGCAGCTTATGGTCGGTCTCCTACGAGCAGTACTTC. Its translation is CASSLWSVSYEQYF.

The rearrangement links TRBV20-1 to TRBJ2-7; D is unresolved. Per the germline V gene, CDR1 is DFQATT and CDR2 is SNEGSKA (reference sequence). The CDR3 contains 14 residues. V was cut by 6 bases and J by 0 bases, with 15 bases left in between. As DNA, the CDR3 is TGCAGTGCCAGCAGTCTACAGAGCTCCTACGAGCAGTACTTC. Translated, it gives CSASSLQSSYEQYF.

Ten or more counts support this clonotype. The chain is built from TRBV29-1 and TRBJ1-3; TRBD1 might be the D (5 bases). The V end lost 6 bases, the J end lost 0 bases, and 15 bases lay between the germline ends. This CDR3 has 15 amino acids. In germline, CDR1 is SQVTM, CDR2 ANQGSEA. CDR3 bases: TGCAGCGTGCTAATCCCAGGGCTCTCTGGAAACACCATATATTTT. Amino acids: CSVLIPGLSGNTIYF.